This passage covers 3 T cell receptor beta chains from one sample sequenced in a study of memory CD4+ T cells and cytomegalovirus serostatus. Single viable CD3+CD4+CD8-CD45RO+ cells were sorted as the memory CD4+ T cells. TCRdb keeps only in-frame clones here, not all; method: immunoSEQ multiplex PCR. The data contain about 59,000 clones, roughly 81% of them singletons. Sequencing was done on a sample of memory CD4+ T cells from blood. These TCRs come from an adult in good health and CMV-seronegative.

The rearrangement joins TRBV2 to TRBJ1-1; D is uncertain. Germline V gene sequence: CDR1 SNHLY, CDR2 FYNNEI. CDR3 length: 12 amino acids. The ends were cut back, 11 bases at V and 2 bases at J, with 12 bases in the middle. The chain's CDR3 is CASAQFNTEAFF. The CDR3 DNA sequence: TGTGCCTCAGCACAGTTCAACACTGAAGCTTTCTTT.

In its sample, this clone was seen a few times. V usage is TRBV5-1 and J usage is TRBJ1-1; no clear D gene. This CDR3 has 14 amino acids. Germline CDR1 SGHRS, CDR2 YFSETQ. V was trimmed by 4 bases and J by 1 base, leaving 11 bases between them. The CDR3, as DNA: TGCGCCAGCAGCCCCACCACAGCGAACACTGAAGCTTTCTTT. This translates into CASSPTTANTEAFF.

The chain couples TRBV2 to TRBJ2-3; possible D gene TRBD2, 6 bases. The V gene's germline CDR1 is SNHLY and CDR2 FYNNEI. The CDR3 is 12 amino acids. CDR3 residues: CSVREDTDTQYF. The CDR3 coding sequence is TGTTCGGTTAGGGAGGACACAGATACGCAGTATTTT.